A selection of T cell receptor beta chains follows, all from one sample in a study of blood T cell repertoires in COVID-19. Measured with immunoSEQ multiplex PCR; TCRdb has only the in-frame clones, and not every one. The sample consists of 440,000 or so clones, 75% to 90% of them appearing once. The sequenced sample consisted of peripheral blood. The receptors come from a woman between 40 and 50 years old with COVID-19, enrolled during active disease. Each CDR3 is given with its conserved first and last residue. The D gene is left open where the match is weak. Rows may omit the clone size; those that give it use once, few, many or a size class.

j_gene: TRBJ1-6; d_gene: TRBD1; v_gene: TRBV7-2; abundance: once; CDR3nt: TGTGCCAGCAGCTCGACCAGGGGGCAGGGTAATTCACCCCTCCACTTT; CDR3aa: CASSSTRGQGNSPLHF
j_gene: TRBJ1-4; d_gene: TRBD1; v_gene: TRBV27; abundance: once; CDR3nt: TGTGCCAGCGCCGACAGGGCGACTAATGAAAAACTGTTTTTT; CDR3aa: CASADRATNEKLFF
j_gene: TRBJ2-3; d_gene: TRBD1; v_gene: TRBV11-2; abundance: -; CDR3nt: TGTGCCAGCAGCCTGGACAGGGGATCAGATACGCAGTATTTT; CDR3aa: CASSLDRGSDTQYF
j_gene: TRBJ1-1; d_gene: -; v_gene: TRBV7-9; abundance: -; CDR3nt: TGTGCCAGCAGGACTTACACTGAAGCTTTCTTT; CDR3aa: CASRTYTEAFF
j_gene: TRBJ1-1; d_gene: -; v_gene: TRBV15; abundance: -; CDR3nt: TGTGCCACCAGCAGAGATCTTTCGGGTGAAGCTTTCTTT; CDR3aa: CATSRDLSGEAFF
j_gene: TRBJ2-2; d_gene: TRBD2; v_gene: TRBV5-4; abundance: -; CDR3nt: TGTGCCAGCAGTCCTAAGACTAGCGGGATTACCGGGGAGCTGTTTTTT; CDR3aa: CASSPKTSGITGELFF
j_gene: TRBJ1-3; d_gene: -; v_gene: TRBV7-2; abundance: -; CDR3nt: TGTGCCAGCAGCTTGCTACGCTCTGGAAACACCATATATTTT; CDR3aa: CASSLLRSGNTIYF
j_gene: TRBJ2-4; d_gene: -; v_gene: TRBV15; abundance: -; CDR3nt: TGTGCCACCAGCAGGGAGATTAGGCCAGATTGGTTCAATCCCCCAGCCAAAAACATTCAGTACTTC; CDR3aa: CATSREIRPDWFNPPAKNIQYF
j_gene: TRBJ1-5; d_gene: -; v_gene: TRBV19; abundance: -; CDR3nt: TGTGCCAGTAGGAAGGACAGCTTGAAGGGCAATCAGCCCCAGCATTTT; CDR3aa: CASRKDSLKGNQPQHF
j_gene: TRBJ2-3; d_gene: TRBD2; v_gene: TRBV10-3; abundance: -; CDR3nt: TGTGCCATCAGCCTCGGTGTGGTAGCGGGGGACACAGATACGCAGTATTTT; CDR3aa: CAISLGVVAGDTDTQYF
j_gene: TRBJ1-1; d_gene: -; v_gene: TRBV30; abundance: -; CDR3nt: TGTGCCTGGAGTGTCCTTGGGGGGATATCGAACACTGAAGCTTTCTTT; CDR3aa: CAWSVLGGISNTEAFF
j_gene: TRBJ1-6; d_gene: -; v_gene: TRBV12-3/TRBV12-4; abundance: -; CDR3nt: TGTGCCAGCAGGGGAGCGGGAAATTCACCCCTCCACTTT; CDR3aa: CASRGAGNSPLHF
j_gene: TRBJ1-1; d_gene: -; v_gene: TRBV27; abundance: -; CDR3nt: TGTGCCAGCAGTTTTTCCGCGGACATGAGGCTGATCACTGAAGCTTTCTTT; CDR3aa: CASSFSADMRLITEAFF
j_gene: TRBJ1-1; d_gene: TRBD1; v_gene: TRBV7-2; abundance: -; CDR3nt: TGTGCCAGCAGCTTAGACAGGGGAACTGAAGCTTTCTTT; CDR3aa: CASSLDRGTEAFF
j_gene: TRBJ1-6; d_gene: TRBD1; v_gene: TRBV3-1/TRBV3-2; abundance: -; CDR3nt: TGTGCCAGCAGCCAAGATAGGGGGCAGAAGGGTTCACCCCTCCACTTT; CDR3aa: CASSQDRGQKGSPLHF
j_gene: TRBJ1-2; d_gene: TRBD1; v_gene: TRBV27; abundance: -; CDR3nt: TGTGCCAGCAGTTTAAACCCCCAGGGGGGAAACTATGGCTACACCTTC; CDR3aa: CASSLNPQGGNYGYTF
j_gene: TRBJ2-2; d_gene: -; v_gene: TRBV6-4; abundance: -; CDR3nt: TGTGCCAGCAGTGACCCTAACACCGGGGAGCTGTTTTTT; CDR3aa: CASSDPNTGELFF
j_gene: TRBJ1-2; d_gene: -; v_gene: TRBV19; abundance: -; CDR3nt: TGTGCCAGTACCCAAGGGCCGGGACAACCTAACTATGGCTACACCTTC; CDR3aa: CASTQGPGQPNYGYTF
j_gene: TRBJ1-2; d_gene: -; v_gene: TRBV15; abundance: -; CDR3nt: TGTGCCACCAGCTGGCCGGCCGGGACAAATGGCTACACCTTC; CDR3aa: CATSWPAGTNGYTF
j_gene: TRBJ1-4; d_gene: -; v_gene: TRBV6-2/TRBV6-3; abundance: -; CDR3nt: TGTGCCAGCAGTTACTCGCGAACAACTAATGAAAAACTGTTTTTT; CDR3aa: CASSYSRTTNEKLFF
j_gene: TRBJ1-5; d_gene: -; v_gene: TRBV6-2/TRBV6-3; abundance: -; CDR3nt: TGTGCCAGCAGCCCCTCCTCGGGGTATCAGCCCCAGCATTTT; CDR3aa: CASSPSSGYQPQHF
j_gene: TRBJ2-2; d_gene: -; v_gene: TRBV9; abundance: -; CDR3nt: TGTGCCAGCAGCGTAGGGCAGGGGCTTACCGGGGAGCTGTTTTTT; CDR3aa: CASSVGQGLTGELFF
j_gene: TRBJ2-5; d_gene: TRBD1; v_gene: TRBV7-8; abundance: once; CDR3nt: TGTGCCAGCAGGACCAGGGGGCGGAAAGAGACCCAGTACTTC; CDR3aa: CASRTRGRKETQYF
j_gene: TRBJ1-1; d_gene: -; v_gene: TRBV18; abundance: -; CDR3nt: TGTGCCAGCTCACCAGAGTGGAACACTGAAGCTTTCTTT; CDR3aa: CASSPEWNTEAFF
j_gene: TRBJ1-1; d_gene: -; v_gene: TRBV7-9; abundance: -; CDR3nt: TGTGCCAGCAGCCCCGGGACAGAAGCTTTCTTT; CDR3aa: CASSPGTEAFF
j_gene: TRBJ1-6; d_gene: -; v_gene: TRBV11-2; abundance: once; CDR3nt: TGTGCCAGCAGCTCGGTTCCTCCTAATTCACCCCTCCACTTT; CDR3aa: CASSSVPPNSPLHF
j_gene: TRBJ1-3; d_gene: -; v_gene: TRBV19; abundance: -; CDR3nt: TGTGCCAGTAGTACCCGGGGGGGAATTTCTGGAAACACCATATATTTT; CDR3aa: CASSTRGGISGNTIYF
j_gene: TRBJ1-6; d_gene: -; v_gene: TRBV9; abundance: once; CDR3nt: TGTGCCAGCAGCCCGCCGGGCGGGGCGGATAATTCACCCCTCCACTTT; CDR3aa: CASSPPGGADNSPLHF
j_gene: TRBJ1-2; d_gene: -; v_gene: TRBV5-4; abundance: -; CDR3nt: TGTGCCAGCAGCTTGGACGAGAACTATGGCTACACCTTC; CDR3aa: CASSLDENYGYTF
j_gene: TRBJ1-2; d_gene: -; v_gene: TRBV9; abundance: -; CDR3nt: TGTGCCAGCAGCGTAGGGGGCAGTGCCAACTATGGCTACACCTTC; CDR3aa: CASSVGGSANYGYTF
j_gene: TRBJ1-1; d_gene: -; v_gene: TRBV14; abundance: -; CDR3nt: TGTGCCAGCACTAGCTTGCGGAAAGTGGAAGCTTTCTTT; CDR3aa: CASTSLRKVEAFF
j_gene: TRBJ1-4; d_gene: TRBD1; v_gene: TRBV30; abundance: -; CDR3nt: TGTGCCTGGAGTATCACAGGGGGTCGGCGGTATGAAAAACTGTTTTTT; CDR3aa: CAWSITGGRRYEKLFF
j_gene: TRBJ1-5; d_gene: -; v_gene: TRBV28; abundance: -; CDR3nt: TGTGCCAGCAGCACAGGGTACCAGCCCCAGCATTTT; CDR3aa: CASSTGYQPQHF
j_gene: TRBJ1-3; d_gene: -; v_gene: TRBV3-1/TRBV3-2; abundance: -; CDR3nt: TGTGCCAGCAGCCAGAGGGCCGGAAACACCATATATTTT; CDR3aa: CASSQRAGNTIYF
j_gene: TRBJ1-6; d_gene: -; v_gene: TRBV19; abundance: -; CDR3nt: TGTGCCAGTAGTATAGGAGTAATCGATTCACCCCTCCACTTT; CDR3aa: CASSIGVIDSPLHF
j_gene: TRBJ1-1; d_gene: -; v_gene: TRBV5-1; abundance: -; CDR3nt: TGCGCCAGCAGCTTGTTTGTGGGGGGGCCCCTGAGGACTGAAGCTTTCTTT; CDR3aa: CASSLFVGGPLRTEAFF
j_gene: TRBJ2-1; d_gene: -; v_gene: TRBV19; abundance: -; CDR3nt: TGTGCCAGTACCATAGAGGGAGGTTTCTACAATGAGCAGTTCTTC; CDR3aa: CASTIEGGFYNEQFF
j_gene: TRBJ1-5; d_gene: -; v_gene: TRBV28; abundance: -; CDR3nt: TGTGCCAGCAGGATACAGGGCAGCAATCAGCCCCAGCATTTT; CDR3aa: CASRIQGSNQPQHF
j_gene: TRBJ2-7; d_gene: -; v_gene: TRBV9; abundance: few; CDR3nt: TGTGCCAGCAGCGTAGGTGAGCCCTACGAGCAGTACTTC; CDR3aa: CASSVGEPYEQYF
j_gene: TRBJ2-7; d_gene: TRBD2; v_gene: TRBV7-8; abundance: -; CDR3nt: TGTGCCAGCAGCCTCGGACTAGCGGGAGCGAAATCCTACGAGCAGTACTTC; CDR3aa: CASSLGLAGAKSYEQYF
j_gene: TRBJ1-1; d_gene: TRBD1; v_gene: TRBV28; abundance: -; CDR3nt: TGTGCCTGCACTAAGGCAGGGGGCCGGGGGAACACTGAAGCTTTCTTT; CDR3aa: CACTKAGGRGNTEAFF
j_gene: TRBJ2-2; d_gene: -; v_gene: TRBV6-2/TRBV6-3; abundance: -; CDR3nt: TGTGCCAGCAGTCTTGACAACCGGAACACCGGGGAGCTGTTTTTT; CDR3aa: CASSLDNRNTGELFF
j_gene: TRBJ2-7; d_gene: TRBD1; v_gene: TRBV6-2/TRBV6-3; abundance: once; CDR3nt: TGTGCCAGCAGTTACCCTATGAGCGGGACAGGGGCGGCCGAGCAGTACTTC; CDR3aa: CASSYPMSGTGAAEQYF
j_gene: TRBJ1-1; d_gene: -; v_gene: TRBV19; abundance: once; CDR3nt: TGTGCCAGTAGAAGGACAATGAACACTGAAGCTTTCTTT; CDR3aa: CASRRTMNTEAFF